Listed here is a single T cell receptor (beta chain). This sample stems from a study of T cell responses to AZD1222 COVID-19 vaccine. V lost 7 bases, J lost 5 bases, and 5 bases stayed unmatched. Germline V lookup: CDR1 SGHRS, CDR2 YFSETQ. The CDR3 length is 13 residues. Second doses were pooled across both intervals (about 4 or about 12 weeks). Profiled with immunoSEQ multiplex PCR; TCRdb holds only in-frame clones, not every one. This table has approximately 150,000 clones, roughly 90% appearing once. The sequences come from peripheral blood, collected 28 days after the second AZD1222 dose. This chain joins TRBV5-1 and TRBJ2-1, with 8 bases lining up with TRBD2. The sequence derives from an adult who received the AZD1222 COVID-19 vaccine. Here the CDR3 DNA reads TGCGCCAGCCGCCCGGGAGGGGACAATGAGCAGTTCTTC. It yields the protein CASRPGGDNEQFF.